The 19 T cell receptor beta chains below all came from one sample that was sequenced in a study of CD8 T cells in ankylosing spondylitis. Study-wide results and caveats: It appeared that ankylosing spondylitis blood was characterized by a TCR beta motif of roughly 8 highly homologous variants.

TCRdb re-derived calls from the 5' RACE reads in MiXCR, one entry per CDR3 protein. The sample lists 500,000 to 650,000 distinct CDR3 sequences, approximately 5% seen once, with roughly 3.5% in the top ten. Which antigens these TCRs recognize remains unknown. The material sequenced was blood, either unsorted or a sorted T cell fraction (not recorded which). These receptor sequences come from a male donor with ankylosing spondylitis.

In its sample, this clonotype was seen many times. The gene calls are TRBV20-1 and TRBJ1-1; D remains unclear. V lost 6 bases and J 0 bases, leaving 14 bases between the germline ends. Germline V lookup: CDR1 DFQATT, CDR2 SNEGSKA (reference sequence). The CDR3 loop spans 14 amino acids. The CDR3 coding sequence is TGCAGTGCAGCCGCCCAGCCAGTGAACACTGAAGCTTTCTTT. Its protein is CSAAAQPVNTEAFF.

This rearrangement joins TRBV6-1 to TRBJ1-3; the match to TRBD1 covers 7 bases. The CDR3 has 15 residues. V shed 0 bases and J 2 bases; nucleotides not matched to a gene: 1. Germline V gene lookup returns CDR1 MNHNS and CDR2 SASEGT. CDR3 DNA: TGTGCCAGCAGTGAAGCACAGGGGACTGGAAACACCATATATTTT. Translated: CASSEAQGTGNTIYF.

This clonotype appeared a few times. The V gene is TRBV5-4, the J gene TRBJ2-1; 8 bases map to TRBD2. The CDR3 is 14 amino acids. The V and J ends lost 4 bases and 8 bases, in that order; junction bases with no gene match: 8. Germline CDR1 reads SGHNT; CDR2 reads YYREEE (reference sequence). Here the CDR3 reads CASSTRGGPYEQFF. DNA of the CDR3: TGTGCCAGCAGCACCCGCGGGGGGCCCTATGAGCAGTTCTTC.

CDR3 nucleotides: TGTGCCAGCAGAGTAGACAGGGGAATCGAGCAGTACTTC. Translating gives CASRVDRGIEQYF. The rearrangement links TRBV2 to TRBJ2-7; 8 bases align to TRBD1. The junction had 7 bases not matched to a gene; V was cut back by 6 bases and J by 6 bases. The CDR3 loop spans 13 amino acids. Per the germline V gene, CDR1 is SNHLY and CDR2 is FYNNEI.

A word on this clonotype: A much larger clonotype is one base distant, so this may be a read error. The rearrangement uses TRBV10-3 and TRBJ2-5, with D unclear. From germline, CDR1 is ENHRY and CDR2 SYGVKD. This CDR3 spans 14 amino acids. V gave up 1 base and J gave up 4 bases, with 10 bases separating them. CDR3 protein: CAISEFPGRETQYF. The CDR3 DNA is TGTGCCATCAGTGAGTTTCCAGGACGAGAGACCCAGTACTTC.

In its sample, this clonotype was seen many times. The V gene is TRBV7-2, the J gene TRBJ2-3, with TRBD2 matching 8 bases. The V and J ends lost 2 bases and 2 bases, in that order; junction bases with no gene match: 27. This CDR3 has 23 amino acids. CDR1 is SGHTA, CDR2 FQGNSA, per germline. CDR3 nucleotides: TGTGCCAGCAGCTTACAGCCGTTCCGGGGGGCGGGAGGCCTAAATATCCACACAGATACGCAGTATTTT. Translated, it gives CASSLQPFRGAGGLNIHTDTQYF.

This clonotype was observed many times. Written as DNA, the CDR3 is TGCAGTGCTCAACGACAGGGGCCCCCAGAGCCCCAGCATTTT. Translated, it gives CSAQRQGPPEPQHF. The V and J genes are TRBV20-1 and TRBJ1-5, with 8 bases matching TRBD1. Germline V gene sequence: CDR1 DFQATT, CDR2 SNEGSKA (reference sequence). The trim removed 5 bases at V and 8 bases at J, leaving 11 bases unmatched. The CDR3 contains 14 residues.

The J gene is TRBJ2-3, the V gene TRBV20-1, with D maybe TRBD2 (6 bases). CDR1 is DFQATT, CDR2 SNEGSKA, per germline (reference sequence). The V and J ends lost 3 bases and 4 bases respectively, with 14 bases between them. The CDR3 spans 14 residues. The CDR3 sequence is CSASWGTGADTQYF. The CDR3 nucleotides are TGCAGTGCTAGTTGGGGGACGGGAGCAGATACGCAGTATTTT.

Turning to this clonotype: A read error may explain this, as a much larger clone is one base away. The rearrangement joins TRBV28 to TRBJ2-1; perhaps TRBD2 as D (6 bases). V was clipped by 5 bases and J by 11 bases, with 10 bases between them. The CDR3 loop spans 11 amino acids. Per germline, CDR1 MDHEN and CDR2 SYDVKM. The CDR3 region is CASSTRTKQFF. CDR3 nucleotides: TGTGCCAGCAGTACCCGGACTAAGCAGTTCTTC.

This clonotype was seen repeatedly, ten times or more. The chain is built from TRBV29-1 and TRBJ2-3; D is perhaps TRBD1 or TRBD2 (5 bases each). CDR1 is SQVTM and CDR2 is ANQGSEA in the germline V gene. V gave up 2 bases and J gave up 8 bases, with 17 bases separating them. The CDR3 runs to 14 residues. This CDR3 is CSVEPGHGRGTQYF. CDR3 bases: TGCAGCGTTGAACCAGGGCACGGCCGGGGTACGCAGTATTTT.

This clonotype was counted ten times or more. The chain is built from TRBV27 and TRBJ2-7, with a weak D call TRBD1 (6 bases). From germline, CDR1 is MNHEY and CDR2 SMNVEV (reference sequence). The CDR3 covers 14 residues. Trimming left V 7 bases short and J 0 bases short, with 13 bases between. The CDR3 sequence: CASTGAGSSYEQYF. DNA for the CDR3: TGTGCCAGCACAGGGGCAGGGAGCTCCTACGAGCAGTACTTC.

This clonotype was seen at least ten times. The rearrangement links TRBV6-1 to TRBJ1-6; D is uncertain. V lost 10 bases and J lost 2, with 12 bases in between. This CDR3 region has 14 residues. CDR1 and CDR2 (germline): MNHNS, SASEGT. CDR3 sequence (DNA): TGTGCCACCTCCGGGGAGGCCTATAATTCACCCCTCCACTTT. Its translation is CATSGEAYNSPLHF.

This clonotype was recorded at least ten times. J is TRBJ2-7 and V is TRBV27, with D perhaps given as TRBD1 or TRBD2 (6 bases each). V lost 3 bases to trimming and J lost 7 bases, with 22 bases between them. The CDR3 consists of 16 residues. The germline V gene encodes CDR1 MNHEY and CDR2 SMNVEV (reference sequence). In nucleotides, the CDR3 is TGTGCCAGCAGTTTCCTGCCCGGAGGGGGGCTGAAGGAGCAGTACTTC. Residues: CASSFLPGGGLKEQYF.

This clonotype was recorded at least ten times. This chain links TRBV20-1 with TRBJ2-3; TRBD2 agrees at 7 bases. Germline CDR1 reads DFQATT; CDR2 reads SNEGSKA (reference sequence). V gave up 6 bases and J gave up 0 bases; unmatched junction bases: 6. The CDR3 spans 14 residues. CDR3 in amino acids: CSAMSGASTDTQYF. The CDR3 DNA sequence: TGCAGTGCCATGAGCGGGGCGAGCACAGATACGCAGTATTTT.

This clonotype appeared many times. The V and J genes are TRBV6-2 or TRBV6-3 and TRBJ2-2; 11 bases are a match to TRBD1. The V segment lost 5 bases and the J segment 3 bases; nucleotides outside the gene matches: 17. The V gene's germline CDR1 is MNHEY and CDR2 SVGEGT. This CDR3 region has 20 residues. The CDR3 nucleotides are TGTGCCAGCAGTCTCGACACTCGGACAGGGGGCGAGATTGACACCGGGGAGCTGTTTTTT. It is translated as CASSLDTRTGGEIDTGELFF.

This clonotype showed up many times. This chain connects TRBV7-9 to TRBJ1-4; D may be TRBD1 (5 bases). Per the germline V gene, CDR1 is SEHNR and CDR2 is FQNEAQ (reference sequence). The V end was cut by 5 bases, the J end by 5 bases, with 12 bases between. The CDR3 is made up of 14 amino acids. The CDR3 loop is CASSPSGGNEKLFF. CDR3 DNA sequence: TGTGCCAGCAGCCCGAGCGGGGGGAATGAAAAACTGTTTTTT.

This clonotype was detected many times. The chain is built from TRBV5-1 and TRBJ2-1, with 14 bases lining up with TRBD2. The CDR3 runs 17 residues. CDR1 and CDR2 (germline): SGHRS, YFSETQ. Trimming cost V 4 bases and J 4 bases; bases outside gene matches: 7. The DNA for the CDR3 is TGCGCCAGCAGCGTTGGGACTAGCGGGGGAGAATACAATGAGCAGTTCTTC. Translation: CASSVGTSGGEYNEQFF.

This clonotype has ten or more counts. The rearrangement uses TRBV20-1 and TRBJ2-7; 11 nucleotides line up with TRBD2. Germline V gives CDR1 DFQATT, CDR2 SNEGSKA (reference sequence). CDR3 length: 15 amino acids. The V and J ends lost 3 bases and 1 base, in that order; junction bases with no gene match: 5. The CDR3 loop is CSARTSGTSSYEQYF. CDR3 nucleotide sequence: TGCAGTGCTAGGACTAGCGGGACCTCTTCCTACGAGCAGTACTTC.

This clonotype was found many times. The chain has TRBV6-2 or TRBV6-3 and TRBJ2-3, with a possible D match to TRBD2 (5 bases). The V end lost 2 bases, the J end lost 2 bases, and 11 bases lay between the germline ends. This CDR3 spans 15 amino acids. Germline CDR1 reads MNHEY; CDR2 reads SVGEGT. The DNA of the CDR3 is TGTGCCAGCAGTTACGTGACGGGAAACACAGATACGCAGTATTTT. This encodes CASSYVTGNTDTQYF.